This T cell receptor beta chain was obtained from a study of blood T cell repertoires in COVID-19. Across the study: The origin of the acute and convalescent COVID-19 samples was the United States, Italy and Spain.

Original processing methods: Amplification from reference gene primers served as the basis for estimated nucleated cell counts. The method was immunoSEQ multiplex PCR; TCRdb's version includes in-frame clones alone and lacks a portion of them. V and J calls plus clone size are reproduced from that table; the DNA served to infer D and trimming. The sample yields under 250,000 clones, 80% to 90% seen once. Germline CDR1 and CDR2: LNHDA and SQIVND (reference sequence). The CDR3 is 15 residues long. J was trimmed by 10 bases and V by 6 bases; bases with no gene match: 13. Participant age was about 18 to 100 years, and participants resided in approximately 25 US areas.

The TCR originated in a woman aged 40 to 55 who had been exposed to COVID-19. This rearrangement joins TRBV19 to TRBJ2-3; 10 bases are a match to TRBD2. Source material: PBMCs or T cells enriched from blood (not recorded which). The CDR3 DNA reads TGTGCCAGTAGGACCTTAGCGGGGGGCGAGGTGGCGCAGTATTTT. Protein sequence: CASRTLAGGEVAQYF.